A selection of T cell receptor beta chains follows, all from one sample in a study of cytomegalovirus exposure and HLA in healthy donors. Profiling relied on immunoSEQ multiplex PCR, and the TCRdb table lists in-frame clones only, not all of them. The data contain 95,000 to 110,000 clones, roughly 82% of them seen just once; the ten biggest clones take up under 3.5%. The sample comprised PBMCs. These receptors originate from a man aged 25-45 years in good health and CMV-seropositive. Both conserved end residues are part of each CDR3. The D gene is left open where the match is weak.

J: TRBJ1-2
D: TRBD1
V: TRBV6-1
length: 14
CDR3: CASSESQGVGGYTF
DNA: TGTGCCAGCAGTGAGAGTCAGGGGGTAGGTGGCTACACCTTC

J: TRBJ1-6
D: -
V: TRBV2
length: 14
CDR3: CASSGPGNDSPLHF
DNA: TGTGCCAGCAGTGGCCCAGGGAATGATTCACCCCTCCACTTT

J: TRBJ1-1
D: TRBD1
V: TRBV6-5
length: 15
CDR3: CASSSPTGGHTEAFF
DNA: TGTGCCAGCAGTTCACCGACAGGGGGACACACTGAAGCTTTCTTT

J: TRBJ1-1
D: TRBD1
V: TRBV29-1
length: 12
CDR3: CSVRTGSTEAFF
DNA: TGCAGCGTCCGGACAGGGAGCACTGAAGCTTTCTTT

J: TRBJ1-5
D: -
V: TRBV19
length: 15
CDR3: CASSPQGRSNQPQHF
DNA: TGTGCCAGTAGTCCACAGGGACGTAGCAATCAGCCCCAGCATTTT

J: TRBJ1-5
D: -
V: TRBV6-5
length: 14
CDR3: CASSYSPGNQPQHF
DNA: TGTGCCAGCAGTTACTCTCCAGGCAATCAGCCCCAGCATTTT

J: TRBJ1-1
D: -
V: TRBV7-8
length: 12
CDR3: CASSFLGTEAFF
DNA: TGTGCCAGCAGCTTTCTAGGCACTGAAGCTTTCTTT

J: TRBJ2-3
D: TRBD1
V: TRBV6-1
length: 13
CDR3: CAARTGEADTQYF
DNA: TGTGCCGCCCGGACAGGGGAAGCAGATACGCAGTATTTT

J: TRBJ2-7
D: -
V: TRBV19
length: 15
CDR3: CASSTDKIGGYEQYF
DNA: TGTGCCAGTAGTACCGACAAGATAGGGGGTTACGAGCAGTACTTC

J: TRBJ2-3
D: -
V: TRBV5-1
length: 16
CDR3: CASSFGGRFNTDTQYF
DNA: TGCGCCAGCAGCTTCGGAGGGAGATTTAACACAGATACGCAGTATTTT